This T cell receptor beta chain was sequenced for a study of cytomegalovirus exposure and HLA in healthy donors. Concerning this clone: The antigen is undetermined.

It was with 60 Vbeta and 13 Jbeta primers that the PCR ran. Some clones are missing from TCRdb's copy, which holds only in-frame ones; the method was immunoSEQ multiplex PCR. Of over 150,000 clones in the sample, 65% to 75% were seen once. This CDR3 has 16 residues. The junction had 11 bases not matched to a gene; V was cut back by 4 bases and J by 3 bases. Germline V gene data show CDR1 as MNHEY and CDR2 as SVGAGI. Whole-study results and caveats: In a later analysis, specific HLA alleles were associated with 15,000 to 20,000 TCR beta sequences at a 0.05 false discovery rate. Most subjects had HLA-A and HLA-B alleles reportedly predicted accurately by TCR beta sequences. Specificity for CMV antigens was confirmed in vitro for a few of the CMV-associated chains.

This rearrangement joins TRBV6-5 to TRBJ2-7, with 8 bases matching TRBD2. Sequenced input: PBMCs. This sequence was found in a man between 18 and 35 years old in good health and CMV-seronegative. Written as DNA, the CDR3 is TGTGCCAGCAGTTCCGCGGTTAGCGGGGAAGGCTACGAGCAGTACTTC. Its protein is CASSSAVSGEGYEQYF.